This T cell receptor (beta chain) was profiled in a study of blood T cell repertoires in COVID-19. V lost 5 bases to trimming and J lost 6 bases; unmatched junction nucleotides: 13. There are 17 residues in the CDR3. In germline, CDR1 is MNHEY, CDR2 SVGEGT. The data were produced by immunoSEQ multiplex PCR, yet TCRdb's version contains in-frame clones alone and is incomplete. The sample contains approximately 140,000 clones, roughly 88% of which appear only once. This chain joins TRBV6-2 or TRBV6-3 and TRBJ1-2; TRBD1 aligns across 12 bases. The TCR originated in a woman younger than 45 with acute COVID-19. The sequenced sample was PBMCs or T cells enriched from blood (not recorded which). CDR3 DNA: TGTGCCAGCAGTCCACGGGACAGGGGGCTTCGGATAGATGGCTACACCTTC. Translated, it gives CASSPRDRGLRIDGYTF.